A selection of T cell receptor beta chains follows, all from one sample in a study of T-cell reconstitution after alpha-beta-depleted transplantation in children. TCRdb reprocessed the PCR reads with MiXCR, giving one entry per CDR3 protein. The data contain over 200,000 distinct CDR3 sequences, about 9.5% of them singletons. This material consisted of PBMCs from the stem cell graft donor, taken from the stem cell graft. These receptor sequences come from a human donor who donated a stem cell graft to a child with acute lymphoblastic leukemia. Both conserved end residues are part of each CDR3. D genes are given only for firm matches. Rows may omit the clone size; those that give it use once, few, many or a size class.

V gene: TRBV14
J gene: TRBJ2-3
CDR3 length: 13
clone size: -
D gene: -
CDR3 protein: CASSPNSVDTQYF
CDR3 DNA: TGTGCCAGCAGCCCCAATTCCGTGGATACGCAGTATTTT

V gene: TRBV12-5
J gene: TRBJ2-2
CDR3 length: 13
clone size: many
D gene: -
CDR3 protein: CASGLRNTGELFF
CDR3 DNA: TGTGCTAGTGGTTTGCGAAACACCGGGGAGCTGTTTTTT

V gene: TRBV29-1
J gene: TRBJ1-1
CDR3 length: 11
clone size: many
D gene: -
CDR3 protein: CSAALNTEAFF
CDR3 DNA: TGCAGCGCGGCCCTGAACACTGAAGCTTTCTTT

V gene: TRBV5-1
J gene: TRBJ2-3
CDR3 length: 15
clone size: many
D gene: -
CDR3 protein: CASSPLGGAPDTQYF
CDR3 DNA: TGCGCCAGCAGCCCCCTGGGCGGGGCCCCAGATACGCAGTATTTT

V gene: TRBV6-5
J gene: TRBJ1-6
CDR3 length: 19
clone size: few
D gene: -
CDR3 protein: CASSYTLLPGTSYNSPLHF
CDR3 DNA: TGTGCCAGCAGTTACACTCTGCTGCCCGGGACTTCCTATAATTCACCCCTCCACTTT

V gene: TRBV24-1
J gene: TRBJ2-1
CDR3 length: 16
clone size: -
D gene: TRBD1
CDR3 protein: CATSDPGTGLDNEQFF
CDR3 DNA: TGTGCCACCAGTGATCCCGGGACAGGGTTGGACAATGAGCAGTTCTTC

V gene: TRBV20-1
J gene: TRBJ1-2
CDR3 length: 15
clone size: few
D gene: TRBD1
CDR3 protein: CSARGRGHVNYGYTF
CDR3 DNA: TGCAGTGCTAGGGGGAGGGGGCACGTTAACTATGGCTACACCTTC

V gene: TRBV11-3
J gene: TRBJ1-1
CDR3 length: 13
clone size: once
D gene: -
CDR3 protein: CASSLVATAEAFF
CDR3 DNA: TGTGCCAGCAGCTTAGTTGCGACAGCTGAAGCTTTCTTT

V gene: TRBV7-9
J gene: TRBJ2-1
CDR3 length: 18
clone size: few
D gene: TRBD2
CDR3 protein: CASSSTTRASGSIGEQFF
CDR3 DNA: TGTGCCAGCAGCTCGACAACCCGGGCTAGCGGGAGTATAGGTGAGCAGTTCTTC

V gene: TRBV12-3/TRBV12-4
J gene: TRBJ1-1
CDR3 length: 16
clone size: many
D gene: -
CDR3 protein: CASSLGGGLTNTEAFF
CDR3 DNA: TGTGCCAGCAGTTTAGGGGGGGGTTTAACGAACACTGAAGCTTTCTTT

V gene: TRBV30
J gene: TRBJ2-7
CDR3 length: 12
clone size: few
D gene: TRBD1
CDR3 protein: CAWGDSYYEQYF
CDR3 DNA: TGTGCCTGGGGGGACAGTTATTACGAGCAGTACTTC

V gene: TRBV7-2
J gene: TRBJ2-2
CDR3 length: 14
clone size: few
D gene: -
CDR3 protein: CASNFGGNTGELFF
CDR3 DNA: TGTGCCAGCAATTTTGGCGGGAACACCGGGGAGCTGTTTTTT

V gene: TRBV20-1
J gene: TRBJ1-2
CDR3 length: 12
clone size: -
D gene: -
CDR3 protein: CSARDRGSGYTF
CDR3 DNA: TGCAGTGCTAGAGATAGGGGCTCTGGCTACACCTTC

V gene: TRBV6-2/TRBV6-3
J gene: TRBJ2-5
CDR3 length: 16
clone size: -
D gene: -
CDR3 protein: CASSYGQATYQETQYF
CDR3 DNA: TGTGCCAGCAGTTACGGGCAGGCCACGTACCAAGAGACCCAGTACTTC

V gene: TRBV12-3/TRBV12-4
J gene: TRBJ1-1
CDR3 length: 14
clone size: many
D gene: -
CDR3 protein: CASSFSYQNTEAFF
CDR3 DNA: TGTGCCAGCAGTTTCTCGTACCAGAACACTGAAGCTTTCTTT

V gene: TRBV5-6
J gene: TRBJ1-5
CDR3 length: 13
clone size: many
D gene: -
CDR3 protein: CASSPQLNQPQHF
CDR3 DNA: TGTGCCAGCAGCCCGCAGCTGAATCAGCCCCAGCATTTT